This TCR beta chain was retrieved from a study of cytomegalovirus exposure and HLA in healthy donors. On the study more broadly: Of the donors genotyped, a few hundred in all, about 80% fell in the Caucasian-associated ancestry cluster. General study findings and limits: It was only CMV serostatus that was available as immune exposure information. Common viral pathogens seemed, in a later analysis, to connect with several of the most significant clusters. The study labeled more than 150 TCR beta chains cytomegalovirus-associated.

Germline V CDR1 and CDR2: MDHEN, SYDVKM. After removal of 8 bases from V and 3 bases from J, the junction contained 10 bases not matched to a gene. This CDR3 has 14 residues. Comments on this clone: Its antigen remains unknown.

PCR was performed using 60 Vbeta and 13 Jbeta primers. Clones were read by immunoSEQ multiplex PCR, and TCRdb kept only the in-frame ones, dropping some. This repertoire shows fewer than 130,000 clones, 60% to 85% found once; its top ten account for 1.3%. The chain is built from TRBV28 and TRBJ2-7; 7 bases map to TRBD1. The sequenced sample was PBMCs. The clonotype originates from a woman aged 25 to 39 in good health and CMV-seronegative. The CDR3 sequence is CASCRQGQIYEQYF. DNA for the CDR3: TGTGCCAGCTGCCGACAGGGACAGATCTACGAGCAGTACTTC.